The 16 T cell receptor beta chains below come from one sample, sequenced in a study of memory CD4+ T cells and cytomegalovirus serostatus. Produced via immunoSEQ multiplex PCR; TCRdb's table is partial and in-frame only. The profile shows approximately 40,000 clones, roughly three quarters of them singletons. Single viable CD3+CD4+CD8-CD45RO+ cells were sorted as the memory CD4+ T cells. The material sequenced was memory CD4+ T cells from blood. These receptors were taken from an adult in good health and CMV-seronegative.

CDR3 DNA sequence: TGCGCCAGCAGCTTTGCCGGCGGGGAGCAGTACTTC. Residues: CASSFAGGEQYF. The chain has TRBV5-1 and TRBJ2-7; possible D gene TRBD2, 5 bases. The V end lost 2 bases, the J end lost 7 bases, and 10 bases lay between the germline ends. Germline V CDR1 and CDR2: SGHRS, YFSETQ. The CDR3 runs to 12 residues.

This clone was seen more than once but under ten times. The sample contains more than one DNA sequence encoding this CDR3. The chain carries TRBV30 and TRBJ1-1; tentatively, D is TRBD1 (6 bases). The CDR3 contains 12 residues. Trimming cost V 3 bases and J 3 bases, with 8 bases left between them. Germline assignment: CDR1 GTSNPN and CDR2 SVGIG (reference sequence). The CDR3 region is CAWSGQHTEAFF. The CDR3 coding sequence is TGTGCCTGGAGCGGACAGCACACTGAAGCTTTCTTT.

This clone was observed a few times. The J gene is TRBJ1-1, the V gene TRBV30; no firm D call. The CDR3 has 14 amino acids. CDR1 is GTSNPN and CDR2 is SVGIG in the germline V gene (reference sequence). Trimming cost V 0 bases and J 1 base, with 9 bases left between them. The CDR3 protein is CAWSVLQRNTEAFF. In nucleotides, the CDR3 is TGTGCCTGGAGTGTTTTGCAGAGGAACACTGAAGCTTTCTTT.

The chain employs TRBV10-3 and TRBJ1-1; TRBD1 aligns across 9 bases. The CDR3 totals 15 residues. Trimming cost V 5 bases and J 6 bases; bases outside gene matches: 10. In germline, CDR1 is ENHRY, CDR2 SYGVKD. This chain's CDR3 is CAISQTGGARAEAFF. The CDR3 nucleotides are TGTGCCATCAGTCAAACAGGGGGCGCGAGGGCTGAAGCTTTCTTT.

This clone was seen once. V gene TRBV6-1 combines with J gene TRBJ2-1, with D perhaps TRBD2 (6 bases). CDR3 size: 15 residues. The germline V gene has CDR1 MNHNS and CDR2 SASEGT. Trimming pared 6 bases from V and 5 bases from J, leaving 17 bases between. CDR3: CASSRGGQGHNEQFF. In nucleotides, the CDR3 is TGTGCCAGCAGCCGAGGAGGGCAGGGACACAATGAGCAGTTCTTC.

Note on this clone: Possible read error: a much larger clone is one base away. Other DNA variants within this sample encode the same CDR3. The rearrangement uses TRBV4-1 and TRBJ1-2; 8 bases match TRBD1. Germline CDR1 MGHRA, CDR2 YSYEKL. The CDR3 is 15 amino acids. The CDR3 sequence is CASSQDQGAYYGYTF. CDR3 bases: TGCGCCAGCAGTCAAGATCAGGGGGCGTACTATGGCTACACCTTC.

V is TRBV5-4 and J is TRBJ2-2; no definite D call. Between the trimmed V and J ends, which lost 4 bases and 1 base, there was a span of 8 bases. Germline loops: CDR1 SGHNT, CDR2 YYREEE (reference sequence). This CDR3 is built from 14 residues. This CDR3 is CASSPELNTGELFF. CDR3 nucleotides: TGTGCCAGCAGCCCGGAACTGAACACCGGGGAGCTGTTTTTT.

In its sample, this clone was seen a few times. The V and J genes are TRBV29-1 and TRBJ1-1, with TRBD1 as a possible D gene (5 bases). Germline V lookup: CDR1 SQVTM, CDR2 ANQGSEA. The CDR3 has 11 amino acids. V was clipped by 7 bases and J by 7 bases, with 13 bases between them. This chain's CDR3 is CSAGASLEAFF. The CDR3 DNA follows: TGCAGCGCTGGGGCGTCCCTTGAAGCTTTCTTT.

The V call is TRBV7-3, the J call TRBJ2-3; TRBD1 matches 7 bases. V lost 3 bases to trimming and J lost 4 bases; unmatched junction nucleotides: 4. Germline CDR1 SGHTA, CDR2 FQGTGA. The CDR3 consists of 14 residues. CDR3 DNA sequence: TGTGCCAGCAGCTTCGGGACAGAGTCAGATACGCAGTATTTT. It encodes CASSFGTESDTQYF.

V usage is TRBV28 and J usage is TRBJ1-1; no firm D call. The CDR3 loop spans 12 amino acids. With 7 bases removed from V and 5 bases from J, the gap between germline ends came to 11 bases. The germline CDR1 and CDR2 sequences are MDHEN and SYDVKM. CDR3 in DNA: TGTGCCAGCACAAAGGGTTGGACTGAAGCTTTCTTT. Its protein is CASTKGWTEAFF.

The CDR3 region is CATTALGTGFNEQFF. As DNA, the CDR3 is TGTGCCACAACGGCACTCGGGACAGGTTTTAATGAGCAGTTCTTC. The rearrangement links TRBV19 to TRBJ2-1, with TRBD1 matching over 8 bases. The V gene's germline CDR1 is LNHDA and CDR2 SQIVND (reference sequence). V lost 10 bases, J lost 7 bases, and 15 bases stayed unmatched. The CDR3 covers 15 residues.

The chain combines TRBV7-9 with TRBJ2-5; D is perhaps TRBD1 or TRBD2 (6 bases each). This CDR3 has 15 residues. Trimming pared 0 bases from V and 4 bases from J, leaving 12 bases between. Germline V gene data show CDR1 as SEHNR and CDR2 as FQNEAQ (reference sequence). Here the CDR3 DNA reads TGTGCCAGCAGCTTAGCGATGGGGGGCACAGAGACCCAGTACTTC. This codes for CASSLAMGGTETQYF.

The table lists this clone with a few counts. The V call is TRBV28, the J call TRBJ2-7; 10 nucleotides match TRBD1. The CDR3 has 15 residues. The junction had 6 bases not matched to a gene; V was cut back by 5 bases and J by 2 bases. CDR1 is MDHEN, CDR2 SYDVKM, per germline. The CDR3, as DNA: TGTGCCAGCAGTCGGACCGGGACAGGGGCCTACGAGCAGTACTTC. Translated: CASSRTGTGAYEQYF.

There are a few counts of this clone. The CDR3 DNA is TGTGCCAGTAGTATAAATTGGGGGACCGGGGAGCTGTTTTTT. Protein: CASSINWGTGELFF. This chain joins TRBV19 and TRBJ2-2, with D perhaps assigned TRBD1 or TRBD2 (5 bases each). The CDR3 sequence is 14 residues long. CDR1 is LNHDA and CDR2 is SQIVND in the germline V gene (reference sequence). The V end was cut by 2 bases, the J end by 5 bases, with 9 bases between.

The rearrangement joins TRBV2 to TRBJ1-1, with TRBD1 matching over 11 bases. The J segment lost 5 bases and the V segment lost 6 bases, leaving 5 bases of the junction unmatched. Germline CDR1 and CDR2: SNHLY and FYNNEI. There are 14 residues in the CDR3. The CDR3 region is CASRGQGGKTEAFF. For the CDR3, the DNA is TGTGCCAGCAGGGGACAGGGGGGGAAAACTGAAGCTTTCTTT.

The genes are TRBV6-1 and TRBJ1-5, with 7 positions matching TRBD1. The CDR3 sequence is 12 residues long. With 5 bases clipped from V and 7 bases from J, the junction kept 2 bases outside the gene matches. Germline V gives CDR1 MNHNS, CDR2 SASEGT. CDR3 nucleotide sequence: TGTGCCAGCAGTTTACAGGGGCAGCCCCAGCATTTT. Amino acids: CASSLQGQPQHF.